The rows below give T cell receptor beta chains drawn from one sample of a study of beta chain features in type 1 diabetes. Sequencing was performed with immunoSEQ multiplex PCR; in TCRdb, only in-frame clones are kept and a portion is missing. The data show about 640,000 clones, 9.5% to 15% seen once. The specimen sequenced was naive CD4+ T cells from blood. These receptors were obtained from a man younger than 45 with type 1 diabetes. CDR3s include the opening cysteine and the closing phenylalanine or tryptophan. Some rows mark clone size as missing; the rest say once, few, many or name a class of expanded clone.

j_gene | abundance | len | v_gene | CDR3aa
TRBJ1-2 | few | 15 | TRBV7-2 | CASSQPLGRNYGYTF
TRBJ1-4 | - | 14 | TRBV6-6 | CASSYQGFNEKLFF
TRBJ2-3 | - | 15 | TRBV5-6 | CASSQTSGVTDTQYF
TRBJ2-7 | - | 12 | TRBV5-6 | CASSLYAFEQYF
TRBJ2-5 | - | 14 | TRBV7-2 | CASSPMGLRETQYF
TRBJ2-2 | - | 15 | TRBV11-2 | CASSLVQGSTGELFF
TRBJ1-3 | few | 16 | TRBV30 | CAWSSGQGSGGNTIYF
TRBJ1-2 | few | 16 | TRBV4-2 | CASSQARREANYGYTF
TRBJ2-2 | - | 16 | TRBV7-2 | CASSLAGQGLTGELFF
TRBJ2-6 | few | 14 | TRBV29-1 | CSVEQGSGANVLTF
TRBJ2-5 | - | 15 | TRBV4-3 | CASSQEAPNRETQYF
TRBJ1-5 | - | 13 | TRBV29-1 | CSVIIGSNQPQHF
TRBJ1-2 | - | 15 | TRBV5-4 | CASSPGQGNNYGYTF
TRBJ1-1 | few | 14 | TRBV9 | CASSLAGGGTEAFF
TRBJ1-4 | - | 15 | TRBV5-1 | CASSRTVATNEKLFF
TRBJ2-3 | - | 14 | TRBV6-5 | CASSSRGHTDTQYF
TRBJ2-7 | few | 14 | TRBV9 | CASSVGGSAYEQYF
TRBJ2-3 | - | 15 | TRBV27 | CASSLFPGATDTQYF
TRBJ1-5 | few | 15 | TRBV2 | CASNRAPYSNQPQHF
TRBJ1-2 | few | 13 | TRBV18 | CASSSTGPHGYTF
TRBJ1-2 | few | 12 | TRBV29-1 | CSVGPANYGYTF
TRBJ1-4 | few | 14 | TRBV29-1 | CSVEDVGPNEKLFF
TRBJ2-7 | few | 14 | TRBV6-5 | CASSLTGTSYEQYF
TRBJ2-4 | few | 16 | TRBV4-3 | CASSHGGVGAKNIQYF
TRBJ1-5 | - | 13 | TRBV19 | CATRVALNQPQHF
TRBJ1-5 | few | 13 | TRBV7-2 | CASSWTGIQPQHF
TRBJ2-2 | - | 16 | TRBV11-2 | CASSPNRQGGTGELFF
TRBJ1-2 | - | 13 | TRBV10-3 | CATSQGLGGGYTF
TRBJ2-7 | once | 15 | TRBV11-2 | CASSLGAGAAYEQYF
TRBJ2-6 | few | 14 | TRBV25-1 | CASSDSPGANVLTF
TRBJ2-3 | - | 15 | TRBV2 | CASSRGLAGTDTQYF
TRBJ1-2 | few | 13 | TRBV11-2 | CASSLYGDYGYTF
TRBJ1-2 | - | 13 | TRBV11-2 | CASSLAGAYGYTF
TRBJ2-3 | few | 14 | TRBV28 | CASSQGQGTDTQYF
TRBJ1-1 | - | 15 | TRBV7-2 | CASSTTRDLNTEAFF
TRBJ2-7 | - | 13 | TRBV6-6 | CASISDRVGEQYF
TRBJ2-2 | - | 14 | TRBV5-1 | CASTRGANTGELFF
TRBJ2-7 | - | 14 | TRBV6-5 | CATSRTGRSYEQYF
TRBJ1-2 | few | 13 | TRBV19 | CASSMGTGNGYTF
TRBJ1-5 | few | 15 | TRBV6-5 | CASSREQGLNQPQHF
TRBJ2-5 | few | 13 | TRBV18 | CASSPPVEETQYF
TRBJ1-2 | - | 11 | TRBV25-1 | CASGEFYGYTF
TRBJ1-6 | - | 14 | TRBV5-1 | CASSWSGSDSPLHF
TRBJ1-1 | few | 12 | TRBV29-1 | CSAPGWDTEAFF
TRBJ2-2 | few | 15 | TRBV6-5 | CASSYAGHGTGELFF
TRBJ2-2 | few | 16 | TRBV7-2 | CASSFQGFEGTGELFF
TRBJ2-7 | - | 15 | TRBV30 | CAWKLGRIEAYEQYF
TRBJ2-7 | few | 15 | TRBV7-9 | CASSSNGAVLNEQYF
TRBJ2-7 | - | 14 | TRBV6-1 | CASSETTSSHEQYF
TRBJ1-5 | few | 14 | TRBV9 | CASSGGRSNQPQHF
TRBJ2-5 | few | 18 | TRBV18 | CASSPRTSGGEYQETQYF
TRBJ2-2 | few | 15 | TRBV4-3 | CASSQDLGVTGELFF
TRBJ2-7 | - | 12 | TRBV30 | CAWRTVSYEQYF
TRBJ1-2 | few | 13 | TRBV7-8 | CASSLGGVYGYTF